Below are 24 T cell receptor beta chains sequenced from a single sample in a study of blood T cell repertoires in COVID-19. TCRdb keeps only in-frame clones here, not all; method: immunoSEQ multiplex PCR. The sample holds around 130,000 clones, 84% seen once. Sequences were obtained from peripheral blood. Every receptor here comes from an elderly woman with acute or convalescent COVID-19.

This clone was recorded a few times. Here the CDR3 reads CASSHRDRGYGYTF. CDR3 coding DNA: TGTGCCAGCAGCCACCGGGACAGGGGCTATGGCTACACCTTC. The chain employs TRBV3-1 (or the pseudogene TRBV3-2) and TRBJ1-2; TRBD1 agrees at 10 bases. V lost 3 bases to trimming and J lost 4 bases; unmatched junction nucleotides: 2. Germline-derived CDR1 and CDR2 are LGHDT and YNNKEL (reference sequence). The CDR3 is 14 residues long.

V gene TRBV7-9 combines with J gene TRBJ2-3; 14 positions agree with TRBD2. Germline loops: CDR1 SEHNR, CDR2 FQNEAQ (reference sequence). CDR3 length: 17 amino acids. J lost 3 bases, V lost 6 bases, and 8 bases had no gene match. DNA of the CDR3: TGTGCCAGCAGAAATGGGACTAGCGGGAGATCGACAGATACGCAGTATTTT. This translates into CASRNGTSGRSTDTQYF.

The rearrangement links TRBV5-1 to TRBJ1-1; a possible D gene is TRBD1 (5 bases). The germline gives CDR1 SGHRS, CDR2 YFSETQ. The V end lost 4 bases, the J end lost 4 bases, and 14 bases lay between the germline ends. The CDR3 loop spans 14 amino acids. The CDR3 region has the DNA TGCGCCAGCAGCCAAACGGGGGGTCTCACTGAAGCTTTCTTT. The encoded protein is CASSQTGGLTEAFF.

The V call is TRBV7-8, the J call TRBJ2-7; 11 bases fit TRBD2. V shed 1 base and J 0 bases; nucleotides not matched to a gene: 11. The germline gives CDR1 SGHVS, CDR2 FQNEAQ. This CDR3 is built from 19 residues. The CDR3 spells CASSLGGGTSGPISYEQYF. The CDR3 region has the DNA TGTGCCAGCAGCTTAGGCGGGGGGACTAGCGGCCCTATCTCCTACGAGCAGTACTTC.

The chain links TRBV3-1 (or the pseudogene TRBV3-2) to TRBJ2-7, with TRBD1 as a possible D gene (6 bases). Trimming shortened V by 4 bases and J by 1 base, and 8 bases separated the two germline ends. The CDR3 loop spans 13 amino acids. Germline assignment: CDR1 LGHDT and CDR2 YNNKEL (reference sequence). CDR3 DNA: TGTGCCAGCAGCCTCAGGGGTTCCTACGAGCAGTACTTC. It specifies CASSLRGSYEQYF.

With regard to this clone: Other DNA sequences in the sample encode the same CDR3. V is TRBV6-5 and J is TRBJ2-3; TRBD1 matches at 10 bases. CDR3 size: 16 residues. J gave up 3 bases and V 4 bases, and 7 bases lay outside the gene matches. CDR1 is MNHEY and CDR2 is SVGAGI in the germline V gene. DNA for the CDR3: TGTGCCAGCAGTTCCGGGACAGGGGTGGGTACAGATACGCAGTATTTT. This codes for CASSSGTGVGTDTQYF.

The V call is TRBV5-8, the J call TRBJ2-6; TRBD1 matches at 9 bases. Germline V gene data show CDR1 as SGHTS and CDR2 as YDEGEE. Germline trimming cut 1 base from V and 1 base from J; bases unmatched to any gene: 6. The CDR3 extends over 18 amino acids. For the CDR3, the DNA is TGTGCCAGCAGCTTGTGGGGGACAGGGTCTTCTGGGGCCAACGTCCTGACTTTC. Translating gives CASSLWGTGSSGANVLTF.

The rearrangement links TRBV19 to TRBJ1-5, with 8 bases matching TRBD1. The germline V gene has CDR1 LNHDA and CDR2 SQIVND (reference sequence). This CDR3 contains 15 residues. V lost 6 bases and J lost 4; bases outside the gene matches: 8. The CDR3 loop is CASRVGTGINQPQHF. Written as DNA, the CDR3 is TGTGCCAGTAGAGTGGGGACAGGAATTAATCAGCCCCAGCATTTT.

The rearrangement links TRBV5-1 to TRBJ2-5; 9 nucleotides align to TRBD1. Germline V gene sequence: CDR1 SGHRS, CDR2 YFSETQ. With V trimmed by 2 bases and J by 5 bases, 13 bases remained unmatched. The CDR3 covers 17 residues. CDR3 protein: CASSLLQGAAVGETQYF. CDR3 DNA: TGCGCCAGCAGCTTACTACAGGGGGCTGCCGTCGGGGAGACCCAGTACTTC.

As concerns this clone: Other DNA sequences of this sample code for an identical CDR3. The chain employs TRBV5-1 and TRBJ1-3; 9 bases are shared with TRBD1. The junction had 3 bases not matched to a gene; V was cut back by 4 bases and J by 4 bases. Germline V CDR1 and CDR2: SGHRS, YFSETQ. The CDR3 has 14 residues. CDR3 in DNA: TGCGCCAGCAGCCTCGGACAGGGGGGAAACACCATATATTTT. Encoded protein: CASSLGQGGNTIYF.

Remarks on this clone: In the same sample, other DNA sequences code for this CDR3. The chain combines TRBV4-1 with TRBJ1-1; no reliable D call. Deletions cut 4 bases from V and 0 bases from J, with 9 bases between. Germline CDR1 reads MGHRA; CDR2 reads YSYEKL. This CDR3 comprises 14 residues. In DNA form, the CDR3 reads TGCGCCAGCAGCCCGCGGGCTTTGAACACTGAAGCTTTCTTT. Protein sequence: CASSPRALNTEAFF.

The gene calls are TRBV7-6 and TRBJ2-2, with 8 bases lining up with TRBD1. The junction had 15 bases not matched to a gene; V was cut back by 5 bases and J by 4 bases. The CDR3 runs 18 residues. Germline CDR1 SGHVS, CDR2 FNYEAQ. CDR3 bases: TGTGCCAGCAGCCACCGGGCAGGGGGCTTAGCTCCCACCGGGGAGCTGTTTTTT. It yields the protein CASSHRAGGLAPTGELFF.

This clone was seen a handful of times. The DNA for the CDR3 is TGTGCCAGCAGTTACTTAGGGGGCACAGATACGCAGTATTTT. It specifies CASSYLGGTDTQYF. The rearrangement joins TRBV6-6 to TRBJ2-3, with D maybe TRBD1 (5 bases). Trimming left V 1 base short and J 1 base short, with 6 bases between. Germline V gives CDR1 MNHNY, CDR2 SVGAGI (reference sequence). The CDR3 consists of 14 residues.

This chain uses TRBV19 with TRBJ1-1; perhaps TRBD1 as D (6 bases). V was clipped by 5 bases and J by 1 base, with 17 bases between them. The germline V gene has CDR1 LNHDA and CDR2 SQIVND (reference sequence). The CDR3 extends over 16 amino acids. CDR3 sequence (DNA): TGTGCCAGTAGTCATCGGGGAGGGGGATCGAACACTGAAGCTTTCTTT. This sequence encodes CASSHRGGGSNTEAFF.

The chain uses TRBV15 and TRBJ1-5, with 7 bases that match TRBD1. Germline CDR1 reads LNHNV; CDR2 reads YYDKDF (reference sequence). CDR3 length: 13 amino acids. Unmatched junction bases numbered 1, after V lost 4 bases and J lost 4 bases. The chain's CDR3 is CATSKGQNQPQHF. The CDR3 nucleotides read TGTGCCACCAGCAAGGGACAGAATCAGCCCCAGCATTTT.

The CDR3 DNA reads as TGTGCCAGCAGCGTAGGATCTAGCATTGAGCAGTTCTTC. This codes for CASSVGSSIEQFF. The chain couples TRBV9 to TRBJ2-1; the D gene is possibly TRBD2 (5 bases). CDR3 length: 13 residues. Germline loops: CDR1 SGDLS, CDR2 YYNGEE. V gave up 0 bases and J gave up 9 bases, with 10 bases separating them.

V gene TRBV6-4 combines with J gene TRBJ2-7; D remains ambiguous. Germline V gives CDR1 MRHNA, CDR2 SNTAGT. There are 15 residues in the CDR3. V was clipped by 2 bases and J by 0 bases, with 11 bases between them. The CDR3 protein is CASSDAPISSYEQYF. For the CDR3, the DNA is TGTGCCAGCAGTGACGCCCCAATTAGCTCCTACGAGCAGTACTTC.

This chain uses TRBV27 with TRBJ1-1; D ambiguous. Germline lookup yields CDR1 MNHEY and CDR2 SMNVEV (reference sequence). Trimming cost V 3 bases and J 4 bases, with 12 bases left between them. This CDR3 has 14 amino acids. DNA for the CDR3: TGTGCCAGCAGTTTGACTTTTCTTGGCACTGAAGCTTTCTTT. Translating it yields CASSLTFLGTEAFF.

V usage is TRBV2 and J usage is TRBJ2-1; TRBD2 is a possible D gene (5 bases). The V end lost 3 bases, the J end lost 9 bases, and 12 bases lay between the germline ends. This CDR3 is built from 13 residues. Germline V gene data show CDR1 as SNHLY and CDR2 as FYNNEI. CDR3 sequence reads: CASSDNPAGEQFF. The CDR3 DNA reads as TGTGCCAGCAGTGACAACCCCGCGGGTGAGCAGTTCTTC.

In this sample, this clone turned up once. The chain combines TRBV4-1 with TRBJ2-2, with 9 bases aligning to TRBD2. Losses at the gene ends were 4 bases for V and 5 bases for J; bases not matched to a gene: 11. CDR1 and CDR2 (germline): MGHRA, YSYEKL. This CDR3 has 17 amino acids. As DNA, the CDR3 is TGCGCCAGCAGCCGCCTAGTAGCGGGAGTGGGAACCGGGGAGCTGTTTTTT. Its translation: CASSRLVAGVGTGELFF.

In this sample, this clone turned up once. V gene TRBV7-2 combines with J gene TRBJ1-5, with D unclear. CDR3 length: 15 residues. V was pared by 2 bases and J by 7 bases, with 15 bases between. Germline CDR1 SGHTA, CDR2 FQGNSA. The CDR3 protein is CASSLRMGGVQPQHF. In DNA, the CDR3 is TGTGCCAGCAGCTTAAGGATGGGAGGCGTACAGCCCCAGCATTTT.

This chain joins TRBV6-5 and TRBJ1-1; D uncertain. This CDR3 spans 13 amino acids. V shed 6 bases and J shed 0 bases, with 8 bases lying between them. Germline CDR1 and CDR2: MNHEY and SVGAGI. The CDR3 nucleotides read TGTGCCAGCAGCCCAATCATGAACACTGAAGCTTTCTTT. Its protein is CASSPIMNTEAFF.

The V gene is TRBV2, the J gene TRBJ2-1, with D unclear. The CDR3 runs 14 residues. The V and J ends lost 3 bases and 2 bases respectively, with 8 bases between them. CDR1 and CDR2 from the germline V gene are SNHLY and FYNNEI. CDR3: CASSEGLTYNEQFF. The CDR3 coding sequence is TGTGCCAGCAGTGAGGGCCTGACCTACAATGAGCAGTTCTTC.

The rearrangement joins TRBV15 to TRBJ2-1, with D possibly matching TRBD1 (5 bases). The germline V and J ends were trimmed by 5 bases and 2 bases, with 16 bases remaining between them. The CDR3 runs to 16 residues. Germline loops: CDR1 LNHNV, CDR2 YYDKDF (reference sequence). The DNA for the CDR3 is TGTGCCACCAGCTCCCAGCGACAGATCACCTACAATGAGCAGTTCTTC. Translation gives CATSSQRQITYNEQFF.